This T cell receptor (beta chain) emerged from a study of blood T cell repertoires in COVID-19. Study background: Donors in the United States, Italy and Spain gave samples during acute or convalescent COVID-19. Sources were T cells, B-cell-depleted T cells, or PBMCs; the material itself was cDNA or gDNA.

Per germline, CDR1 SQVTM and CDR2 ANQGSEA. Trimming cost V 2 bases and J 3 bases, with 7 bases left between them. The CDR3 totals 12 residues. Authors' processing steps: From reference gene primer amplification, estimates of nucleated cell counts were derived. Repertoires were generated with immunoSEQ multiplex PCR, while TCRdb's copy carries only in-frame clones and drops some. V, J and clone size are those of that table, while D and trimming were read from the DNA. The repertoire holds hundreds of thousands of clones, with 75% to 90% as singletons. The genes are TRBV29-1 and TRBJ1-1, with a tentative D call TRBD1 (5 bases). The sample taken for sequencing was peripheral blood. The sequence came from a woman aged 25 to 45 with active or convalescent COVID-19. CDR3 residues: CSVEWGDTEAFF. For the CDR3, the DNA is TGCAGCGTTGAATGGGGGGACACTGAAGCTTTCTTT.